This T cell receptor beta chain is drawn from a study of PD-1 blockade in classical Hodgkin lymphoma. Each of the patients experienced relapse following autologous stem cell transplantation, and their brentuximab vedotin exposure differed. Only in-frame clones appear in the TCRdb table, and some are missing; sequencing was by immunoSEQ multiplex PCR. The sample includes some 10,000 clones, about 93% of them seen just once. This CDR3 has 12 residues. Germline-derived CDR1 and CDR2 are MNHNS and SASEGT. Specimen: peripheral blood mononuclear cells (PBMCs), collected at baseline. V is TRBV6-1 and J is TRBJ2-5; D possibly corresponds to TRBD1 (5 bases). The closer fit of TRBJ2-7 to the DNA end suggests the J call may be wrong. The TCR comes from a human donor with classical Hodgkin lymphoma. This chain's CDR3 is CASITGAYEQYF. The CDR3 nucleotides read TGTGCCAGCATAACAGGTGCTTACGAGCAGTACTTC.